This T cell receptor beta chain was retrieved from a study of blood T cell repertoires in COVID-19. Study details: T cells, B-cell-depleted T cells, or PBMCs supplied cDNA or gDNA.

Original methodology: How many nucleated cells were present was estimated from reference gene primer amplification. The protocol was immunoSEQ multiplex PCR, while the TCRdb copy is restricted to in-frame clones and leaves out a portion. V and J calls and clone size are copied from that table; D and trimming were computed from the DNA. The table lists 200,000 to 250,000 clones, about 88% of them singletons. The V and J ends lost 5 bases and 7 bases, in that order; junction bases with no gene match: 20. Per the germline V gene, CDR1 is MDHEN and CDR2 is SYDVKM. CDR3 length: 18 residues. A few counts support this clone.

Material for sequencing was peripheral blood. The rearrangement joins TRBV28 to TRBJ2-7, with 10 bases aligning to TRBD2. The sequence derives from a man in his forties with active or convalescent COVID-19. CDR3 bases: TGTGCCAGCAGTCCCCCAAGCGGGAGGGCCTTATTCCGGGGGGAGCAGTACTTC. It encodes CASSPPSGRALFRGEQYF.